The 8 T cell receptor beta chains given below trace back to one sample, sequenced in a study of CD8 T cells in ankylosing spondylitis. MiXCR, run by TCRdb on the 5' RACE reads, gives a single entry per CDR3 protein. The table shows 300,000 to 350,000 distinct CDR3 sequences, with around 21% occurring only once. The sample comprised blood, either unsorted or a sorted T cell fraction (not recorded which). These receptors all come from a female donor with ankylosing spondylitis or in good health (not recorded which).

The rearrangement links TRBV7-2 to TRBJ2-5; 7 bases fit TRBD1. The V and J ends lost 5 bases and 3 bases, in that order; junction bases with no gene match: 9. Germline CDR1 is SGHTA and CDR2 is FQGNSA. This CDR3 is 15 amino acids long. CDR3 protein: CASSRLGTAEETQYF. DNA of the CDR3: TGTGCCAGCAGCCGTTTGGGGACAGCAGAAGAGACCCAGTACTTC.

The chain uses TRBV7-8 and TRBJ1-1; 7 bases fit TRBD1. Germline CDR1 SGHVS, CDR2 FQNEAQ. The CDR3 totals 16 residues. V lost 5 bases to trimming and J lost 1 base; unmatched junction nucleotides: 10. CDR3 in DNA: TGTGCCAGCAGCCTAACAAGGACAGGTTCGAACACTGAAGCTTTCTTT. It yields the protein CASSLTRTGSNTEAFF.

This chain joins TRBV4-2 and TRBJ2-1; D gene uncertain. Germline V gene sequence: CDR1 LGHNA, CDR2 YNFKEQ. The CDR3 consists of 17 residues. V was trimmed by 1 base and J by 2 bases, leaving 15 bases between them. The CDR3 bases are TGTGCCAGCAGCCAAGCCGAAAATCGAAATACCTACAATGAGCAGTTCTTC. This encodes CASSQAENRNTYNEQFF.

The rearrangement uses TRBV20-1 and TRBJ2-1, with TRBD2 identical over 7 bases. The J segment lost 4 bases and the V segment lost 6 bases, leaving 12 bases of the junction unmatched. Germline assignment: CDR1 DFQATT and CDR2 SNEGSKA (reference sequence). The CDR3 loop spans 15 amino acids. CDR3 in amino acids: CSAGRGRAFYNEQFF. DNA for the CDR3: TGCAGTGCCGGGCGGGGGAGGGCCTTTTACAATGAGCAGTTCTTC.

The sample holds many counts of this clonotype. The chain carries TRBV20-1 and TRBJ2-1, with D possibly TRBD2 on 5 matching bases. Trimming took 6 bases from V and 7 from J, leaving 16 bases between them. Germline V gene data show CDR1 as DFQATT and CDR2 as SNEGSKA (reference sequence). This CDR3 comprises 13 residues. CDR3 DNA sequence: TGCAGTGCAGGGCCAAGCGGCAGGAATGAGCAGTTCTTC. This sequence encodes CSAGPSGRNEQFF.

This clonotype was recorded many times. This sequence joins TRBV20-1 and TRBJ2-7, with D uncertain. Trimming took off 5 bases at V and 1 base at J, with 9 bases between the two ends. This CDR3 is built from 12 residues. Germline V gives CDR1 DFQATT, CDR2 SNEGSKA (reference sequence). The DNA of the CDR3 is TGCAGTGCTGGCACAGATTCCTACGAGCAGTACTTC. This sequence encodes CSAGTDSYEQYF.

This sequence joins TRBV14 and TRBJ2-7; 12 positions match TRBD2. The CDR3 is 15 residues long. CDR1 is SGHDN, CDR2 FVKESK, per germline. V shed 4 bases and J 6 bases; nucleotides not matched to a gene: 7. The CDR3 here is CASSPRLAGVSEQYF. For the CDR3, the DNA is TGTGCCAGCAGCCCCAGACTAGCGGGAGTATCCGAGCAGTACTTC.

This clonotype showed up just a few times. V gene TRBV29-1 combines with J gene TRBJ2-5; D is unclear. The germline V and J ends were trimmed by 4 bases and 5 bases, with 14 bases remaining between them. Per the germline V gene, CDR1 is SQVTM and CDR2 is ANQGSEA. The CDR3 totals 13 residues. CDR3 DNA: TGCAGCGTTGTGATCAGTGTTTTGGAGACCCAGTACTTC. Translated: CSVVISVLETQYF. The entire variable domain, with the rest obtained from reference TRBV29-1 and TRBJ2-5, is as follows: SAVISQKPSRDICQRGTSLTIQCQVDSQVTMMFWYRQQPGQSLTLIATANQGSEATYESGFVIDKFPISRPNLTFSTLTVSNMSPEDSSIYLCSVVISVLETQYFGPGTRLLVL.